This record looks at one T cell receptor (beta chain) sequence and its context. What it binds is unknown. The V segment lost 6 bases and the J segment 3 bases; nucleotides outside the gene matches: 9. Germline CDR1 and CDR2: SNHLY and FYNNEI. The CDR3 has 15 residues. This table comes from immunoSEQ multiplex PCR, and its TCRdb copy is limited to in-frame clones, with some not included. The table lists 1.5 million to 2.5 million clones, about 95% of them singletons. The sample belongs to a study of shared clonotypes between healthy human individuals. Study in general: The plates for each donor numbered three CD4 naive, three CD4 memory, two CD8 naive and one CD8 memory. General study points: An expected dependence of interdonor clonotype sharing on sequencing depth was noted.

Naive CD8 cells comprised CD45RO-negative, CCR7-positively selected cells, excluding terminally differentiated effector memory CD45RA+ cells. Study donors comprised healthy, HIV-negative adults devoid of recent acute infection or vaccination. What was sequenced was naive CD8+ T cells sorted from blood. The TCR comes from a man younger than 35 in good health. The chain links TRBV2 to TRBJ2-7; 9 bases map to TRBD1. The CDR3 region is CASSDQGQGNYEQYF. DNA of the CDR3: TGTGCCAGCAGCGACCAGGGACAGGGTAACTACGAGCAGTACTTC.